At least ten counts were recorded for the clone carrying this TCR beta chain. The antigen is unknown. This CDR3 is built from 16 residues. V was shortened by 3 bases and J by 6 bases, with 17 bases between the two germline ends. The germline CDR1 and CDR2 sequences are MDHEN and SYDVKM. Time point noted: newly diagnosed GD, antithyroid drugs for less than 3 months. Extracted PBMC RNA gave rise to the TCR library. The patients were enrolled through endocrinology in Xi'an, China. The data originate from a study of regulatory T cells in long-lasting Graves disease. Library construction for TCR beta used iRepertoire HTBI primers and Arm-PCR of CDR3 regions. One entry per CDR3 protein, called by TCRdb with MiXCR from the multiplex PCR reads. The sample has under 450,000 distinct CDR3 sequences; 12% are singletons. General observations from the study: Persistent Graves' patients possessed reduced TCR diversity relative to recently diagnosed ones.

The same specimen was also included in a second study, on T cells in Graves' hyperthyroidism and ophthalmopathy.

Specimen: peripheral blood mononuclear cells (PBMCs), collected at new diagnosis, from a patient treated with antithyroid drugs. The chain combines TRBV28 with TRBJ2-2; perhaps TRBD1 as D (5 bases). The clonotype comes from a woman between 18 and 29 years old with Graves disease. CDR3 loop: CASSFWGREVPGELFF. DNA for the CDR3: TGTGCCAGCAGTTTTTGGGGCAGGGAAGTCCCCGGGGAGCTGTTTTTT. Based on the CDR3 plus reference TRBV28 and TRBJ2-2, the full variable domain is DVKVTQSSRYLVKRTGEKVFLECVQDMDHENMFWYRQDPGLGLRLIYFSYDVKMKEKGDIPEGYSVSREKKERFSLILESASTNQTSMYLCASSFWGREVPGELFFGEGSRLTVL.